The clone carrying this T cell receptor beta chain was seen at least ten times. The antigen is not known. This CDR3 is 14 amino acids long. The V segment lost 5 bases and the J segment 3 bases; nucleotides outside the gene matches: 5. Germline loops: CDR1 SGHTA, CDR2 FQGNSA. Together with a sample-barcoded 5' primer, a J-beta primer mix was included in a second PCR lasting roughly 6 to 12 cycles. A single record per CDR3 protein comes from TCRdb applying MiXCR to the 5' RACE reads. Among 800,000 to 1,000,000 distinct CDR3 sequences listed, roughly 48% were seen once. This sample was included in a study of blood T cells in healthy people across ages. Study-wide findings and caveats: More naive CD4+ cells and higher diversity marked long-lived donors relative to aged donors.

Researchers collected around 11 milliliters of peripheral blood from every single donor. The sample was blood. This TCR was sampled from a man aged 30 to 45 in good health. This rearrangement joins TRBV7-2 to TRBJ2-3; TRBD2 matches 7 bases. CDR3 DNA: TGTGCCAGCAGCCCAGGACTAGTTACAGATACGCAGTATTTT. It is translated as CASSPGLVTDTQYF.